This T cell receptor (beta chain) was retrieved from a study of response to subunit inactivated influenza vaccine. As for this clonotype: What it binds is unknown.

TCRdb re-derived calls from the RT-PCR reads in MiXCR, one entry per CDR3 protein. The sample consists of around 750,000 distinct CDR3 sequences, around 21% of them appearing once. Whole-study findings and limits: New T cells are recruited in small numbers by each seasonal influenza vaccination, according to the authors' suggestion.

The sequencing used PBMCs from blood, collected 5 days after vaccination. This receptor was obtained from a man between 45 and 60 years old who received an inactivated influenza vaccine.

DNA of the CDR3: TGCGCCAGCAGGGATCAGCCTAGCGGGAGTGAGACCCAGTACTTC. Its protein is CASRDQPSGSETQYF. V is TRBV5-1 and J is TRBJ2-5; 10 bases fit TRBD2. The J segment lost 5 bases and the V segment lost 5 bases, leaving 9 bases of the junction unmatched. CDR1 is SGHRS and CDR2 is YFSETQ in the germline V gene. CDR3 length: 15 amino acids.